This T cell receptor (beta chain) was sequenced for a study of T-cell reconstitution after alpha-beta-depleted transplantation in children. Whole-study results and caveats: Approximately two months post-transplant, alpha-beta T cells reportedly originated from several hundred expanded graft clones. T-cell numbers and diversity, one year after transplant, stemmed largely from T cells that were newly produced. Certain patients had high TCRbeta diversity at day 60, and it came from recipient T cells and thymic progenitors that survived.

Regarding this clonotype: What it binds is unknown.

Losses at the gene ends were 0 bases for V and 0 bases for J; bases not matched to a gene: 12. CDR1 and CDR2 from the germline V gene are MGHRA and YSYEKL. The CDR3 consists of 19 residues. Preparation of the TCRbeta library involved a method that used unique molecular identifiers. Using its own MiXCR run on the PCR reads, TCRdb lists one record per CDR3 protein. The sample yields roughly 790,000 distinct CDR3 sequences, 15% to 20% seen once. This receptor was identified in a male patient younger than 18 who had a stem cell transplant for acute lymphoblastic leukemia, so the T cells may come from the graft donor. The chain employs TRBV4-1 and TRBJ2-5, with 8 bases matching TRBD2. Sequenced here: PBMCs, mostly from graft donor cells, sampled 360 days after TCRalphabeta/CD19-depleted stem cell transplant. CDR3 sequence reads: CASSQDSLGRGRNQETQYF. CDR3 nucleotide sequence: TGCGCCAGCAGCCAAGACTCACTCGGGCGCGGGAGGAACCAAGAGACCCAGTACTTC.